The 21 T cell receptor beta chains below were found in one sample sequenced in a study of blood T cell repertoires in COVID-19. Some clones are missing from TCRdb's copy, which holds only in-frame ones; the method was immunoSEQ multiplex PCR. This sample has about 40,000 clones, with roughly 80% found just once. Sample: peripheral blood. These receptor sequences come from a human donor with acute or convalescent COVID-19. The donor label of this sample is uncertain.

This clone is medium-sized (0.01 to 0.1%). The rearrangement links TRBV5-6 to TRBJ2-1; 8 bases are a match to TRBD2. Germline CDR1 reads SGHDT; CDR2 reads YYEEEE. J lost 3 bases, V lost 4 bases, and 12 bases had no gene match. This CDR3 has 17 amino acids. The CDR3 coding sequence is TGTGCCAGCAGCCCCTGGAGGGTGACTAGCGTCTACAATGAGCAGTTCTTC. Translation: CASSPWRVTSVYNEQFF.

The rearrangement joins TRBV9 to TRBJ2-7; weak D call: TRBD2 (6 bases). CDR1 and CDR2 from the germline V gene are SGDLS and YYNGEE. V shed 1 base and J shed 5 bases, with 16 bases lying between them. CDR3 length: 15 amino acids. DNA of the CDR3: TGTGCCAGCAGCGTAACGGGAGAAGGGATCGACGAGCAGTACTTC. It encodes CASSVTGEGIDEQYF.

Written as DNA, the CDR3 is TGTGCCAGCAGACCTGGGCCTCCTGTTTCTTATGGCTACACCTTC. It is translated as CASRPGPPVSYGYTF. This chain joins TRBV28 and TRBJ1-2; D call uncertain. The germline CDR1 and CDR2 sequences are MDHEN and SYDVKM. V was shortened by 6 bases and J by 5 bases, with 19 bases between the two germline ends. This CDR3 contains 15 residues.

This clone was seen a single time. The chain links TRBV7-2 to TRBJ2-7; tentatively, D is TRBD2 (6 bases). V was trimmed by 5 bases and J by 7 bases, leaving 18 bases between them. The germline V gene has CDR1 SGHTA and CDR2 FQGNSA. This CDR3 is built from 14 residues. CDR3 sequence reads: CASSGHSGSIEQYF. The CDR3 bases are TGTGCCAGCAGCGGCCATAGCGGCTCCATTGAGCAGTACTTC.

The rearrangement links TRBV19 to TRBJ1-3; a possible D gene is TRBD1 (5 bases). V lost 7 bases and J 7 bases, leaving 11 bases between the germline ends. The CDR3 sequence is 12 residues long. The germline V gene has CDR1 LNHDA and CDR2 SQIVND (reference sequence). Written as DNA, the CDR3 is TGTGCCAGTACAGGGAACGCTAACACCATATATTTT. It yields the protein CASTGNANTIYF.

V and J are TRBV27 and TRBJ1-2, with no clear D. V lost 5 bases, J lost 2 bases, and 9 bases lay in between. CDR3 length equals 13 residues. Per germline, CDR1 MNHEY and CDR2 SMNVEV (reference sequence). CDR3 sequence reads: CASSVEGNYGYTF. Here the CDR3 DNA reads TGTGCCAGCAGTGTCGAGGGCAACTATGGCTACACCTTC.

The chain has TRBV19 and TRBJ1-1; 10 bases align to TRBD1. Germline V lookup: CDR1 LNHDA, CDR2 SQIVND (reference sequence). The CDR3 has 17 amino acids. J was trimmed by 1 base and V by 4 bases; bases with no gene match: 9. CDR3 coding DNA: TGTGCCAGTAGTAGACAGGGGGCCTCAGTAGCGAACACTGAAGCTTTCTTT. Protein sequence: CASSRQGASVANTEAFF.

This sequence joins TRBV30 and TRBJ2-6, with D possibly TRBD1 on 6 matching bases. Germline V lookup: CDR1 GTSNPN, CDR2 SVGIG (reference sequence). The CDR3 is 15 amino acids. V gave up 3 bases and J gave up 1 base, with 10 bases separating them. The CDR3 region has the DNA TGTGCCTGGAGCTTTAGGGGGTCTGGGGCCAACGTCCTGACTTTC. It codes for CAWSFRGSGANVLTF.

V usage is TRBV30 and J usage is TRBJ1-5; 9 bases align to TRBD1. This CDR3 has 14 amino acids. Trimming at V came to 1 base and at J to 2 bases, leaving 0 bases not matched to a gene. Germline CDR1 is GTSNPN and CDR2 is SVGIG (reference sequence). CDR3: CAWSGDRGNQPQHF. The CDR3 nucleotides read TGTGCCTGGAGTGGGGACAGGGGCAATCAGCCCCAGCATTTT.

The V gene is TRBV19, the J gene TRBJ2-7, with D maybe TRBD1 (5 bases). CDR1 LNHDA and CDR2 SQIVND come from the germline V gene (reference sequence). The CDR3 covers 14 residues. Trimming left V 3 bases short and J 5 bases short, with 14 bases between. CDR3 amino acids: CASSIGALVDEQYF. CDR3 in DNA: TGTGCCAGTAGTATTGGGGCGTTGGTAGACGAGCAGTACTTC.

The rearrangement uses TRBV7-6 and TRBJ2-6, with a tentative D call TRBD1 (6 bases). CDR3 size: 15 residues. V was shortened by 6 bases and J by 1 base, with 10 bases between the two germline ends. Germline-derived CDR1 and CDR2 are SGHVS and FNYEAQ. This CDR3 reads CASRTGDSGANVLTF. The CDR3 region has the DNA TGTGCCAGCAGGACAGGTGATTCTGGGGCCAACGTCCTGACTTTC.

The genes are TRBV18 and TRBJ1-2; D call uncertain. The ends were cut back, 3 bases at V and 7 bases at J, with 15 bases in the middle. The CDR3 has 14 amino acids. Looked up from germline, CDR1 is KGHSH and CDR2 is LQKENI. CDR3 region: CASSPYGLRSGYTF. CDR3 DNA sequence: TGTGCCAGCTCACCGTACGGTCTGAGGTCTGGCTACACCTTC.

Written as DNA, the CDR3 is TGTGCCAGCAGCTTAGCCGGGACACCACCAGAGACCCAGTACTTC. It is translated as CASSLAGTPPETQYF. The chain carries TRBV7-9 and TRBJ2-5; TRBD1 might be the D (6 bases). Germline V lookup: CDR1 SEHNR, CDR2 FQNEAQ (reference sequence). The CDR3 contains 15 residues. V lost 0 bases and J 4 bases, leaving 12 bases between the germline ends.

The genes are TRBV9 and TRBJ2-7; maybe TRBD1 (6 bases). The CDR3 is 14 residues long. The V end was cut by 0 bases, the J end by 5 bases, with 12 bases between. CDR1 is SGDLS and CDR2 is YYNGEE in the germline V gene. The CDR3 DNA reads as TGTGCCAGCAGCGTAGGGAGTAACAGGGACGAGCAGTACTTC. Protein: CASSVGSNRDEQYF.

This clone is a singleton in its sample. The CDR3 loop is CATSDSDIYGYTF. The CDR3 DNA reads as TGTGCCACCAGTGATTCTGACATCTATGGCTACACCTTC. The chain couples TRBV24-1 to TRBJ1-2; D remains unclear. Germline V gene data show CDR1 as KGHDR and CDR2 as SFDVKD. The V and J ends lost 2 bases and 4 bases respectively, with 7 bases between them. CDR3 length: 13 residues.

This CDR3 is CASSEDLQGHEQFF. CDR3 in DNA: TGTGCCAGCAGTGAAGATCTTCAGGGGCATGAGCAGTTCTTC. The chain uses TRBV2 and TRBJ2-1, with D perhaps TRBD1 (6 bases). V lost 1 base, J lost 8 bases, and 12 bases lay in between. The germline CDR1 and CDR2 sequences are SNHLY and FYNNEI. CDR3 size: 14 residues.

This rearrangement joins TRBV29-1 to TRBJ2-5; D unclear. The germline CDR1 and CDR2 sequences are SQVTM and ANQGSEA. V was pared by 4 bases and J by 2 bases, with 17 bases between. This CDR3 region has 15 residues. The CDR3 loop is CSVVKAEVGQETQYF. DNA for the CDR3: TGCAGCGTTGTCAAGGCAGAGGTCGGACAAGAGACCCAGTACTTC. Supplemented by reference TRBV29-1 and TRBJ2-5, the full variable domain reads SAVISQKPSRDICQRGTSLTIQCQVDSQVTMMFWYRQQPGQSLTLIATANQGSEATYESGFVIDKFPISRPNLTFSTLTVSNMSPEDSSIYLCSVVKAEVGQETQYFGPGTRLLVL.

J is TRBJ1-1 and V is TRBV29-1; the D is unclear. CDR1 is SQVTM, CDR2 ANQGSEA, per germline. Deletions cut 5 bases from V and 5 bases from J, with 18 bases between. The CDR3 runs 14 residues. As DNA, the CDR3 is TGCAGCGTTAAGGGATTGGGCGCGGGTACTGAAGCTTTCTTT. Its translation is CSVKGLGAGTEAFF. Drawing the rest from reference TRBV29-1 and TRBJ1-1, the complete variable domain is SAVISQKPSRDICQRGTSLTIQCQVDSQVTMMFWYRQQPGQSLTLIATANQGSEATYESGFVIDKFPISRPNLTFSTLTVSNMSPEDSSIYLCSVKGLGAGTEAFFGQGTRLTVV.

The chain carries TRBV19 and TRBJ2-1; D is possibly TRBD1 (6 bases). Per the germline V gene, CDR1 is LNHDA and CDR2 is SQIVND (reference sequence). The CDR3 has 15 residues. The V gene lost 0 bases and the J gene lost 6 bases, with 12 bases spanning the gap. CDR3 loop: CASSIEQGLSNEQFF. Here the CDR3 DNA reads TGTGCCAGTAGTATAGAACAGGGTCTGAGCAATGAGCAGTTCTTC.

The chain couples TRBV18 to TRBJ2-5; 7 bases agree with TRBD1. The germline V gene encodes CDR1 KGHSH and CDR2 LQKENI. This CDR3 has 14 residues. V shed 3 bases, J shed 1 base, and the junction held 2 bases outside the gene matches. The CDR3 here is CASSPTGIQETQYF. The CDR3 DNA sequence: TGTGCCAGCTCACCGACAGGGATCCAAGAGACCCAGTACTTC.

The sample holds a few counts of this clone. CDR3 bases: TGTGCCAGCAGCTTGGTTGGCAGGGCGGACACTGAAGCTTTCTTT. It specifies CASSLVGRADTEAFF. The rearrangement links TRBV5-5 to TRBJ1-1; perhaps TRBD1 as D (5 bases). CDR1 and CDR2 from the germline V gene are SGHKS and YYEKEE (reference sequence). V was trimmed by 0 bases and J by 3 bases, leaving 12 bases between them. CDR3 length: 15 amino acids. Supplemented by reference TRBV5-5 and TRBJ1-1, the full variable domain reads DAGVTQSPTHLIKTRGQQVTLRCSPISGHKSVSWYQQVLGQGPQFIFQYYEKEERGRGNFPDRFSARQFPNYSSELNVNALLLGDSALYLCASSLVGRADTEAFFGQGTRLTVV.